This TCR beta chain comes out of a study of CXCR3-negative and CXCR3-positive naive CD8 T cells. The study's findings and limits: Most assays were run on fresh PBMCs (CXCR3 expression partially decreased after cryopreservation). TCR strength was inferred from TRB CDR3 properties, while surface CD5 was comparable between naive subsets. Comparison of naive CXCR3-negative and CXCR3-positive cells revealed similar TRBV-TRBJ usage, while memory cells differed.

CD45RO-CCR7+CD27+CD95- cells counted as naive CD8+ T cells. UMI-tagged TRB cDNA libraries were built via 5' RACE. TCRdb reprocessed the 5' RACE reads and reports one entry per CDR3 protein, with no DNA. This sample carries tens of thousands of distinct CDR3 sequences, with roughly 4% going to the ten biggest clones. The germline CDR1 and CDR2 sequences are SQVTM and ANQGSEA. The CDR3 consists of 13 residues. Concerning this clonotype itself: The target antigen is unknown.

This TCR was recovered from a human donor in good health. Some clones in this sample may be carry-over from other donors' samples. Sample: naive CXCR3- CD8+ T cells from blood. Subset of the sample: CD45RO-CCR7+CD27+CD95- naive CD8+ T cells lacking CXCR3 (TNR3-). V is TRBV29-1 and J is TRBJ1-1. The CDR3 sequence: CSVGFGVNTEAFF.